The 5 T cell receptor beta chains reported below all come from one sample, sequenced in a study of blood T cell repertoires in COVID-19. The repertoire was sequenced with immunoSEQ multiplex PCR; TCRdb's copy has only in-frame clones and lacks some. The sample comprises approximately 280,000 clones, around 88% of which are singletons, and 5.5% to 7% rests with the top ten. The sequenced sample was PBMCs or T cells enriched from blood (not recorded which). These receptors all stem from a woman aged 40 to 50 who had recovered from COVID-19.

The J gene is TRBJ2-5, the V gene TRBV7-8; D not resolved. CDR1 is SGHVS, CDR2 FQNEAQ, per germline. With 3 bases removed from V and 2 bases from J, the gap between germline ends came to 10 bases. The CDR3 has 14 amino acids. The CDR3 DNA is TGTGCCAGCAGCTTCCTGGGCGCACAAGAGACCCAGTACTTC. Protein sequence: CASSFLGAQETQYF.

This chain links TRBV28 with TRBJ2-1, with a weak D call TRBD2 (6 bases). CDR3 length: 13 amino acids. The V end was cut by 7 bases, the J end by 2 bases, with 9 bases between. Germline CDR1 reads MDHEN; CDR2 reads SYDVKM. The DNA of the CDR3 is TGTGCCAGCATGGGGGGAACCTACAATGAGCAGTTCTTC. This translates into CASMGGTYNEQFF.

The V call is TRBV7-9, the J call TRBJ2-1; 10 positions match TRBD1. Trimming removed 5 bases from V and 7 bases from J; junction bases left unmatched: 8. CDR1 is SEHNR and CDR2 is FQNEAQ in the germline V gene (reference sequence). CDR3 length equals 15 residues. The CDR3 protein is CASSLRQGAWNEQFF. The CDR3 coding sequence is TGTGCCAGCAGCCTTCGACAGGGGGCGTGGAATGAGCAGTTCTTC.

This sequence joins TRBV24-1 and TRBJ2-2, with D possibly being TRBD2 (6 bases). Per germline, CDR1 KGHDR and CDR2 SFDVKD. The CDR3 loop spans 17 amino acids. V lost 0 bases and J 4 bases, leaving 14 bases between the germline ends. CDR3 DNA: TGTGCCACCAGTGATTTGCTGGTGGGAGCGGGCACCGGGGAGCTGTTTTTT. Protein product: CATSDLLVGAGTGELFF.

This sequence joins TRBV7-9 and TRBJ2-5; D is possibly TRBD2 (6 bases). CDR3 length: 14 amino acids. The V and J ends lost 6 bases and 2 bases respectively, with 13 bases between them. From germline, CDR1 is SEHNR and CDR2 FQNEAQ (reference sequence). CDR3 nucleotide sequence: TGTGCCAGCAGAGGTGCGGGACCTCAAGAGACCCAGTACTTC. Residues: CASRGAGPQETQYF.